These T cell receptor beta chains were read from a single sample in a study of chemoradiotherapy in HPV16-positive cancers. Sequencing was performed with immunoSEQ multiplex PCR; in TCRdb, only in-frame clones are kept and a portion is missing. In the table there are some 35,000 clones, approximately 90% of which are singletons. The sample consisted of blood, taken from a patient who underwent chemoradiotherapy. The receptors stem from a human donor with HPV-associated anogenital cancer. The CDR3 runs from the conserved cysteine through the conserved F or W. D genes are given only for firm matches. Expanded clones are given a class, and other clones once, few, many or no size at all.

abundance	v_gene	j_gene	d_gene	CDR3nt	CDR3aa
NA	TRBV5-1	TRBJ2-2	TRBD1	TGCGCCAGCATGAGAGGGGGCAACACCGGGGAGCTGTTTTTT	CASMRGGNTGELFF
NA	TRBV5-5	TRBJ2-1	TRBD1	TGTGCCAGCAGCTCGGACAGGACGGGAACTAATGAGCAGTTCTTC	CASSSDRTGTNEQFF
NA	TRBV10-3	TRBJ2-2	TRBD2	TGTGCCATCAGTGAGTCACCTAGCGGGGTAGTGGCCGGGGAGCTGTTTTTT	CAISESPSGVVAGELFF
once	TRBV7-2	TRBJ2-3	NA	TGTGCCAGCAGCTTAGGGGCAGGCACAGATACGCAGTATTTT	CASSLGAGTDTQYF
NA	TRBV2	TRBJ1-1	NA	TGTGCCAGCAGTGAAAGCTTTTCCATTGACGACAGCAACACTGAAGCTTTCTTT	CASSESFSIDDSNTEAFF
NA	TRBV9	TRBJ1-1	NA	TGTGCCAGCAGCGTAGCCTTAGGGACCACTGAAGCTTTCTTT	CASSVALGTTEAFF
NA	TRBV5-1	TRBJ1-1	TRBD1	TGCGCCAGCAGCATAGGGGGCCAGAACACTGAAGCTTTCTTT	CASSIGGQNTEAFF
NA	TRBV7-9	TRBJ2-5	TRBD2	TGTGCCAGCAGCTTCGGATCTAGCGGGGGGCGGCAAGAGACCCAGTACTTC	CASSFGSSGGRQETQYF
NA	TRBV28	TRBJ1-2	NA	TGTGCCAGCAGTTTACAGGTTACCAACTATGGCTACACCTTC	CASSLQVTNYGYTF
once	TRBV19	TRBJ2-3	NA	TGTGCCAGTAGTTCCCTTCCGGGTGATACGCAGTATTTT	CASSSLPGDTQYF
NA	TRBV11-3	TRBJ2-6	TRBD1	TGTGCCAGCAGCCAAGGACAGGGGGCAACTGGGGCCAACGTCCTGACTTTC	CASSQGQGATGANVLTF
once	TRBV6-6	TRBJ2-7	TRBD2	TGTGCCAGCAGTTTGCGGGGGGACTCCTACGAGCAGTACTTC	CASSLRGDSYEQYF
NA	TRBV6-5	TRBJ1-1	TRBD1	TGTGCCAGCATTCGGGACAGGGACGGGTCTGAAGCTTTCTTT	CASIRDRDGSEAFF
NA	TRBV2	TRBJ2-2	NA	TGTGCCAGCGGGACTGGCGTCGGGGAGCTGTTTTTT	CASGTGVGELFF
NA	TRBV19	TRBJ1-3	NA	TGTGCCAGTAGTATAGGAGGTCGGGACACCATATATTTT	CASSIGGRDTIYF
NA	TRBV5-4	TRBJ1-2	TRBD1	TGTGCCAGCAGCTCTGGACAGGAGCTAAATTATGGCTACACCTTC	CASSSGQELNYGYTF
NA	TRBV5-1	TRBJ2-5	NA	TGCGCCAGCAGCTTTGGCGGTGCCGAAGCCCAGTACTTC	CASSFGGAEAQYF
NA	TRBV28	TRBJ1-5	TRBD1	TGTGCCAGCAGTTTCCTCCGACAGGGTGGCAATCAGCCCCAGCATTTT	CASSFLRQGGNQPQHF
NA	TRBV13	TRBJ1-2	NA	TGTGCCAGCAGCTTAGCGGGAGGACCATATGGCTACACCTTC	CASSLAGGPYGYTF
NA	TRBV7-9	TRBJ1-4	NA	TGTGCCAGCAGCTTCCAGGGAGTTCTTACGAATGAAAAACTGTTTTTT	CASSFQGVLTNEKLFF
NA	TRBV6-1	TRBJ1-1	TRBD1	TGTGCCAGCAGAGGACAGGTATTTGAAGCTTTCTTT	CASRGQVFEAFF
NA	TRBV27	TRBJ2-7	NA	TGTGCCAGCAGTTCCTTGACAGGAACCTACGAGCAGTACTTC	CASSSLTGTYEQYF
few	TRBV15	TRBJ1-6	TRBD1	TGTGCCACCAGCCCGGGACAGGGGAATTCACCCCTCCACTTT	CATSPGQGNSPLHF
NA	TRBV27	TRBJ1-2	NA	TGTGCCAGCAGTTTGGGTGCAGCCTTCAACTATGGCTACACCTTC	CASSLGAAFNYGYTF
NA	TRBV7-9	TRBJ2-7	NA	TGTGCCAGCAGCCCAACATCCGGGGTCGGCTCCTACGAGCAGTACTTC	CASSPTSGVGSYEQYF
NA	TRBV10-3	TRBJ1-2	TRBD1	TGTGCCATCAGTGTGACAGGGGGGGGTTATGGCTACACCTTC	CAISVTGGGYGYTF
NA	TRBV19	TRBJ1-5	NA	TGTGCCAGTGCCCCTAGGGGGGGCAATCAGCCCCAGCATTTT	CASAPRGGNQPQHF
once	TRBV7-8	TRBJ2-2	NA	TGTGCCAGCAGTCGCCTCCTCGGGGAGCTGTTTTTT	CASSRLLGELFF
NA	TRBV9	TRBJ2-3	TRBD1	TGTGCCAGCAGCAGAAGGGGGCTCGGAGATACGCAGTATTTT	CASSRRGLGDTQYF
NA	TRBV7-9	TRBJ1-3	NA	TGTGCCAGCAGCTTAGCGTTGGAGCTCCACTCTGGAAACACCATATATTTT	CASSLALELHSGNTIYF
NA	TRBV10-2	TRBJ2-7	NA	TGCGCCAGCAGTCTGGGATCCGGATCCTACGAGCAGTACTTC	CASSLGSGSYEQYF
NA	TRBV5-1	TRBJ1-2	TRBD1	TGCGCCAGCAGCTTGGGGACAGGAGCCTCTAACTATGGCTACACCTTC	CASSLGTGASNYGYTF
NA	TRBV5-8	TRBJ2-5	TRBD1	TGTGCCAGCAGCAAACAGGGGGCCCAAGAGACCCAGTACTTC	CASSKQGAQETQYF
NA	TRBV27	TRBJ1-1	NA	TGTGCCAGCAGTCACCCGGGACCGATGAACACTGAAGCTTTCTTT	CASSHPGPMNTEAFF
NA	TRBV5-1	TRBJ1-5	NA	TGCGCCAGCAGCTTGGAGGGTGTCAATCAGCCCCAGCATTTT	CASSLEGVNQPQHF
NA	TRBV11-3	TRBJ1-1	NA	TGTGCCAGCAGCTTAGAGGGTATCACTGAAGCTTTCTTT	CASSLEGITEAFF
NA	TRBV11-2	TRBJ2-2	NA	TGTGCCAGCAGCTCCAGAGAGGGGGAGGGGGCCCGGGCCGGGGAGCTGTTTTTT	CASSSREGEGARAGELFF
NA	TRBV9	TRBJ2-7	NA	TGTGCCAGCAGCGTTTCGGGTATACACGAGCAGTACTTC	CASSVSGIHEQYF
NA	TRBV5-4	TRBJ2-6	NA	TGTGCCAGCAGCTTAGACAGACTTTTCTCTGGGGCCAACGTCCTGACTTTC	CASSLDRLFSGANVLTF
NA	TRBV30	TRBJ2-7	NA	TGTGCCTGGAGGCCTCCCGGGGATGGGGGACGATACGAGCAGTACTTC	CAWRPPGDGGRYEQYF
NA	TRBV18	TRBJ2-4	NA	TGTGCCAGCTCACCGAGCCGGACAAACATTCAGTACTTC	CASSPSRTNIQYF
NA	TRBV7-8	TRBJ2-3	NA	TGTGCCAGCAGCTTAGAGCCGGGGGGCCGCGAGGGGGGCACAGATACGCAGTATTTT	CASSLEPGGREGGTDTQYF
NA	TRBV2	TRBJ1-5	NA	TGTGCCAGCAGTGAACTGGGACCAACCCTATATAGCAATCAGCCCCAGCATTTT	CASSELGPTLYSNQPQHF
NA	TRBV18	TRBJ2-1	NA	TGTGCCAGCTCACCCGCGGCACAGGTTTATAATGAGCAGTTCTTC	CASSPAAQVYNEQFF
NA	TRBV7-2	TRBJ1-1	TRBD1	TGTGCCAGCAGCTTAAAGACAGGGGGCTTCGCTGGAGCTTTCTTT	CASSLKTGGFAGAFF
once	TRBV4-1	TRBJ2-2	TRBD2	TGCGCCAGCAGCCACATTCTAGCGGGGCTAAACACCGGGGAGCTGTTTTTT	CASSHILAGLNTGELFF
NA	TRBV29-1	TRBJ1-2	NA	TGCAGCGTATCCCGCCACAGGGATGTGGATGGCTACACCTTC	CSVSRHRDVDGYTF
NA	TRBV4-2	TRBJ2-5	NA	TGTGCCAGCAGCCAAGACCAGGGGACCCAGTACTTC	CASSQDQGTQYF
NA	TRBV5-6	TRBJ1-2	NA	TGTGCCAGCAGGACGGACCGTAACTATGGCTACACCTTC	CASRTDRNYGYTF
NA	TRBV4-1	TRBJ1-1	TRBD1	TGCGCCAGCAGCCAAAACAGGGGAAGAACTGAAGCTTTCTTT	CASSQNRGRTEAFF
NA	TRBV19	TRBJ2-7	NA	TGTGCCAGTAGTTGGCTGGGGGCCTACGAGCAGTACTTC	CASSWLGAYEQYF
NA	TRBV7-8	TRBJ2-3	TRBD2	TGTGCCAGCAGCTTTCTAGCGGGGGGCACAGATACGCAGTATTTT	CASSFLAGGTDTQYF
NA	TRBV19	TRBJ1-2	NA	TGTGCCAGTCGTAGAATCTCGTCCCCGGGGAACTATGGCTACACCTTC	CASRRISSPGNYGYTF